This is a list of T cell receptor beta chains from one sample in a study of monozygotic twins with inflammatory bowel disease. One entry per CDR3 protein, without DNA, is what TCRdb gives after re-calling the 5' RACE reads. The sample totals about 150,000 distinct CDR3 sequences; its top ten clones hold roughly 1.2%. Sequenced input: blood. These receptor sequences come from a human donor with ulcerative colitis or Crohn's disease, or a healthy co-twin of an affected twin (not recorded which). Each CDR3 is given with its conserved first and last residue. Each record gives: V gene, CDR3 length, J gene, CDR3 protein.

TRBV4-1	15	TRBJ1-5	CASSSGGRSNQPQHF
TRBV11-2	17	TRBJ2-5	CASSSGLLIGRQETQYF
TRBV20-1	11	TRBJ1-1	CSARDATEAFF
TRBV5-1	14	TRBJ2-7	CASSESPNPYEQYF
TRBV5-1	14	TRBJ1-2	CASSGGQAFDGYTF
TRBV12-3/TRBV12-4	15	TRBJ1-1	CASSSGGGMNTEAFF
TRBV11-3	17	TRBJ2-2	CASSLEGAGRYTGELFF
TRBV7-3	17	TRBJ2-3	CASSLMGLAGVGDTQYF
TRBV6-1	16	TRBJ2-1	CASGSKGASSYNEQFF
TRBV12-3/TRBV12-4	13	TRBJ1-1	CASTPYGVTEAFF
TRBV7-9	12	TRBJ2-5	CASSSGTETQYF
TRBV24-1	14	TRBJ2-5	CATSDDRGEETQYF
TRBV5-4	14	TRBJ2-3	CASSGGDWGPLQYF
TRBV24-1	15	TRBJ1-1	CATSDSRTGAKKAFF
TRBV5-1	14	TRBJ2-5	CASSLAIGQETQYF
TRBV5-6	14	TRBJ1-2	CASSISGANYGYTF
TRBV18	15	TRBJ1-4	CASSDNRVGNEKLFF
TRBV12-3/TRBV12-4	15	TRBJ2-2	CASSLMPGGPGELFF
TRBV24-1	16	TRBJ1-3	CATSDSAGGSGNTIYF
TRBV20-1	16	TRBJ2-6	CSALGTGISGANVLTF
TRBV10-3	15	TRBJ2-5	CANGVTRGGQETQYF
TRBV5-1	15	TRBJ2-7	CASSLGRVPPYEQYF
TRBV29-1	15	TRBJ2-4	CSARDRGYSKNIQYF
TRBV18	14	TRBJ2-5	CASSPGTEGKTQYF
TRBV10-3	17	TRBJ2-1	CAISLTSGRAGYNEQFF
TRBV18	14	TRBJ2-3	CASSPSRGTDTQYF
TRBV3-1	12	TRBJ2-4	CASSQSWDIQYF
TRBV20-1	14	TRBJ2-1	CSSTSGGTFWEQFF
TRBV21-1	16	TRBJ1-1	CASSKWSGQGWTEAFF
TRBV5-1	15	TRBJ2-7	CASSLEGRAYYEQYF
TRBV29-1	11	TRBJ2-7	CSAAGNHEQYF
TRBV28	14	TRBJ2-2	CACEGTPNTGELFF
TRBV20-1	14	TRBJ1-1	CSAGTMGMNTEAFF
TRBV11-2	15	TRBJ1-1	CASSPRGGSGTEAFF
TRBV10-3	18	TRBJ2-7	CAISESRLVGLAGDEQYF
TRBV28	15	TRBJ2-7	CASSSRTGASYEQYF
TRBV6-5	17	TRBJ1-6	CASSYSRVGGGYSPLHF
TRBV5-1	11	TRBJ2-7	CASSLDSEQYF
TRBV5-1	16	TRBJ1-1	CASSKEGTGKNTEAFF
TRBV5-4	14	TRBJ1-5	CASSLQGPNQPQHF
TRBV19	14	TRBJ2-2	CASSSVPNTGELFF
TRBV20-1	16	TRBJ2-5	CSAGKQAPRDEETQYF
TRBV6-1	11	TRBJ1-2	CASSVVYGYTF
TRBV18	16	TRBJ1-2	CASSPTQSRSEDGYTF
TRBV28	12	TRBJ2-5	CASSLPQETQYF
TRBV29-1	13	TRBJ1-3	CSVRGDGGNTIYF
TRBV7-9	13	TRBJ2-7	CANSLTTPYEQYF
TRBV29-1	14	TRBJ2-7	CSVESGGIPYEQYF
TRBV7-2	15	TRBJ2-3	CASSPKGYEADTQYF
TRBV20-1	13	TRBJ2-6	CSATDSGANVLTF